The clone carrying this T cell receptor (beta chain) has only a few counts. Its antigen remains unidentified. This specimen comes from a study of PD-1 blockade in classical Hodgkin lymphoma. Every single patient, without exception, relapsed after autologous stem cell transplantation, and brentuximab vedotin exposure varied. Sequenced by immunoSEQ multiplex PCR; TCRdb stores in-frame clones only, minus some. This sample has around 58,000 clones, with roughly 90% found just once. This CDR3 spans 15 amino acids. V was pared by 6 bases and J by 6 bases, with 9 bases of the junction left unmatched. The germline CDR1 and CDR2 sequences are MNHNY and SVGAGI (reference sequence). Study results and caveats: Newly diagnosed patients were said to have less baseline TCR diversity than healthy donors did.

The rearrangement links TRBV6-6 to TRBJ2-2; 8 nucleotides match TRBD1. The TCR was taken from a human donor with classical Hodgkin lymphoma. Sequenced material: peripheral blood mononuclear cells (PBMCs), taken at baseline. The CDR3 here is CASSRPRQGPGELFF. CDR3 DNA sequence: TGTGCCAGCAGCCGCCCCCGACAGGGGCCCGGGGAGCTGTTTTTT.